This is a list of T cell receptor beta chains from one sample in a study of cytomegalovirus exposure and HLA in healthy donors. Some clones are missing from TCRdb's copy, which holds only in-frame ones; the method was immunoSEQ multiplex PCR. This sample has about 120,000 clones, with 70% to 85% found just once. Source material: PBMCs. The receptors here all came from a man aged 35-49 years in good health and CMV-seropositive. Each CDR3 is given with its conserved first and last residue. Fields, in order: clone size, J gene, D gene, V gene, CDR3 DNA, CDR3 protein. A D gene is named only where the DNA matches it firmly. Where a row states a size, it is once, few, many or the class of an expanded clone; other rows omit it.

size: -; J: TRBJ2-5; D: TRBD1; V: TRBV5-1; DNA: TGCGCCAGCAGCCCCGGGGACAGGGTGGGAGAGACCCAGTACTTC; CDR3: CASSPGDRVGETQYF
size: -; J: TRBJ2-7; D: TRBD2; V: TRBV19; DNA: TGTGCCAGTAGAGGGACTAGCGGGGCATCATCCTACGAGCAGTACTTC; CDR3: CASRGTSGASSYEQYF
size: -; J: TRBJ1-4; D: TRBD1; V: TRBV5-4; DNA: TGTGCCAGCAGCTTGGGGACAGGGGTGGTAACTAATGAAAAACTGTTTTTT; CDR3: CASSLGTGVVTNEKLFF
size: -; J: TRBJ1-2; D: TRBD1; V: TRBV18; DNA: TGTGCCAGCTCACCGGACAGGGGTAGCGGAAATGGCTACACCTTC; CDR3: CASSPDRGSGNGYTF
size: -; J: TRBJ1-2; D: TRBD1; V: TRBV18; DNA: TGTGCCAGCTCACCACCACAGGGGGCGAACTATGGCTACACCTTC; CDR3: CASSPPQGANYGYTF
size: -; J: TRBJ1-2; D: TRBD1; V: TRBV4-1; DNA: TGCGCCAGCAGCCAAGGCCCGACAGGGATCTATGGCTACACCTTC; CDR3: CASSQGPTGIYGYTF
size: -; J: TRBJ1-2; D: -; V: TRBV7-9; DNA: TGTGCCAGCAGTCGAGAGGCCCCCTATGGCTACACCTTC; CDR3: CASSREAPYGYTF
size: -; J: TRBJ2-2; D: -; V: TRBV11-3; DNA: TGTGCCAGCAGCCAAGGACAGAACACCGGGGAGCTGTTTTTT; CDR3: CASSQGQNTGELFF
size: once; J: TRBJ1-5; D: -; V: TRBV21-1; DNA: TGTGCCAGCAGCAAAGAAAGGGGGCGTTGGCCCCAGCATTTT; CDR3: CASSKERGRWPQHF
size: -; J: TRBJ2-3; D: TRBD2; V: TRBV4-1; DNA: TGCGCCAGCAGCCAAGGTTCTAGCGGGAGCCGATATACGCAGTATTTT; CDR3: CASSQGSSGSRYTQYF
size: once; J: TRBJ2-7; D: -; V: TRBV28; DNA: TGTGCCAGCAGTCCCATGGAGGAGCGGGTCTCCTACGAGCAGTACTTC; CDR3: CASSPMEERVSYEQYF
size: few; J: TRBJ2-7; D: TRBD1; V: TRBV2; DNA: TGTGCCAGCGCGAGGGGACAGGGTCAGGGCTACGAGCAGTACTTC; CDR3: CASARGQGQGYEQYF
size: -; J: TRBJ1-2; D: -; V: TRBV12-5; DNA: TGTGCTAGCGGGGACATATATGGCTACACCTTC; CDR3: CASGDIYGYTF
size: -; J: TRBJ2-3; D: -; V: TRBV28; DNA: TGTGCCAGCAGTCCGCCGGGTCCCCGGACAGATACGCAGTATTTT; CDR3: CASSPPGPRTDTQYF
size: -; J: TRBJ2-7; D: TRBD1; V: TRBV5-1; DNA: TGCGCCAGCAGCTTGGGTCAGGGGGCTACATCCTACGAGCAGTACTTC; CDR3: CASSLGQGATSYEQYF
size: -; J: TRBJ2-7; D: -; V: TRBV20-1; DNA: TGCAGTGCTAGCTTCTACGAGCAGTACTTC; CDR3: CSASFYEQYF
size: -; J: TRBJ2-5; D: -; V: TRBV4-1; DNA: TGCGCCAGCAGCTTAGGGGGGGCCGGGGAGACCCAGTACTTC; CDR3: CASSLGGAGETQYF
size: few; J: TRBJ1-5; D: -; V: TRBV30; DNA: TGTGCCTGGAGGGGGGGACGGGGCAATCAGCCCCAGCATTTT; CDR3: CAWRGGRGNQPQHF
size: -; J: TRBJ1-2; D: -; V: TRBV7-2; DNA: TGTGCCAGCAGCTTTCGATCCAGGGATGGCTACACCTTC; CDR3: CASSFRSRDGYTF
size: -; J: TRBJ1-5; D: -; V: TRBV5-1; DNA: TGCGCCAGCAGGGAGGGCGGTAGCAATCAGCCCCAGCATTTT; CDR3: CASREGGSNQPQHF
size: -; J: TRBJ2-5; D: -; V: TRBV6-1; DNA: TGTGCCAGCAGTGAAGCCGGAACAGGGTGGACCCAGTACTTC; CDR3: CASSEAGTGWTQYF
size: once; J: TRBJ1-2; D: TRBD1; V: TRBV6-1; DNA: TGTGCCAGCACCGAGGGACAGGGCTTAGGCTACACCTTC; CDR3: CASTEGQGLGYTF
size: -; J: TRBJ1-2; D: -; V: TRBV7-8; DNA: TGTGCCAGCAGCTTTACGACACTCAACTATGGCTACACCTTC; CDR3: CASSFTTLNYGYTF
size: -; J: TRBJ2-5; D: TRBD2; V: TRBV5-1; DNA: TGCGCCAGCAGGGCGGGACTAGCGGCTTGGTACCAAGAGACCCAGTACTTC; CDR3: CASRAGLAAWYQETQYF
size: few; J: TRBJ2-7; D: TRBD1; V: TRBV6-5; DNA: TGTGCCAGCCGGGACAGGGCCAGGAACGAGCAGTACTTC; CDR3: CASRDRARNEQYF
size: -; J: TRBJ1-1; D: -; V: TRBV7-9; DNA: TGTGCCAGCAGCTTAGGAGGGCAGAGCACTGAAGCTTTCTTT; CDR3: CASSLGGQSTEAFF
size: -; J: TRBJ1-5; D: TRBD1; V: TRBV7-9; DNA: TGTGCCAGCAGCTTAGGAGACAGGGGTCAGCCCCAGCATTTT; CDR3: CASSLGDRGQPQHF
size: -; J: TRBJ2-7; D: TRBD1; V: TRBV9; DNA: TGTGCCAGCAGCGCCAGGGACAGGGGGCCCGAGCAGTACTTC; CDR3: CASSARDRGPEQYF
size: -; J: TRBJ2-3; D: TRBD2; V: TRBV28; DNA: TGTGCCAGCACCCGGGGGGGCACAGATACGCAGTATTTT; CDR3: CASTRGGTDTQYF
size: -; J: TRBJ2-1; D: TRBD1; V: TRBV28; DNA: TGTGCCAGCAGCTGGGACAGGGGCCAGTCTTCCTACAATGAGCAGTTCTTC; CDR3: CASSWDRGQSSYNEQFF
size: -; J: TRBJ2-3; D: -; V: TRBV19; DNA: TGTGCCAGTAGTGGTAGGACAGTGGTGCCTGGCACAGATACGCAGTATTTT; CDR3: CASSGRTVVPGTDTQYF
size: -; J: TRBJ1-2; D: TRBD1; V: TRBV7-2; DNA: TGTGCCAGCAGCTTAGACGCAGGGGGGATATTTTATCGCTACACCTTC; CDR3: CASSLDAGGIFYRYTF
size: -; J: TRBJ2-3; D: TRBD2; V: TRBV4-1; DNA: TGCGCCAGCAGCCAACCCTGGACTAGCGGGGGGCCCGATACGCAGTATTTT; CDR3: CASSQPWTSGGPDTQYF
size: -; J: TRBJ2-3; D: TRBD1; V: TRBV7-9; DNA: TGTGCCAGCAGCTACACCGGGACAGTTTCAGATACGCAGTATTTT; CDR3: CASSYTGTVSDTQYF
size: -; J: TRBJ1-1; D: TRBD1; V: TRBV7-9; DNA: TGTGCCAGCACCAAGGCCCAGACAGGGGGCACTGAAGCTTTCTTT; CDR3: CASTKAQTGGTEAFF
size: -; J: TRBJ1-5; D: TRBD1; V: TRBV5-1; DNA: TGCGCCAGCAGCTTGACAGGGGCCTTAGACTGGCAGCCCCAGCATTTT; CDR3: CASSLTGALDWQPQHF
size: few; J: TRBJ2-3; D: TRBD2; V: TRBV6-4; DNA: TGTGCCAGCAGTGACAGCGGGGCCACAGATACGCAGTATTTT; CDR3: CASSDSGATDTQYF
size: -; J: TRBJ2-3; D: -; V: TRBV7-6; DNA: TGTGCCAGCAGCTTAGTGGGGGCCGCCACAGATACGCAGTATTTT; CDR3: CASSLVGAATDTQYF
size: -; J: TRBJ2-5; D: TRBD1; V: TRBV5-1; DNA: TGCGCCAGCAGCTCGGGACAGCCATCAGAGACCCAGTACTTC; CDR3: CASSSGQPSETQYF
size: -; J: TRBJ2-5; D: TRBD2; V: TRBV7-2; DNA: TGTGCCAGCAGCTTAGGATGGGGAGGGACAGAGACCCAGTACTTC; CDR3: CASSLGWGGTETQYF
size: -; J: TRBJ2-2; D: TRBD1; V: TRBV6-1; DNA: TGTGCCAGCAGTGAATTGGGACAGGGGATTACCGGGGAGCTGTTTTTT; CDR3: CASSELGQGITGELFF
size: -; J: TRBJ2-2; D: -; V: TRBV28; DNA: TGTGCCAGCAGTTTACAGAACACCGGGGAGCTGTTTTTT; CDR3: CASSLQNTGELFF
size: -; J: TRBJ2-3; D: TRBD1; V: TRBV6-5; DNA: TGTGCCAGCAGTTTGGTCGGACAGGGGCTTTTAGATACGCAGTATTTT; CDR3: CASSLVGQGLLDTQYF
size: -; J: TRBJ2-1; D: -; V: TRBV9; DNA: TGTGCCAGCAGCGGGGCGGGACTCCGGGGTAATGAGCAGTTCTTC; CDR3: CASSGAGLRGNEQFF
size: few; J: TRBJ1-1; D: TRBD1; V: TRBV28; DNA: TGTGCCAGCAGGAGGACAGGGGGCACTGAAGCTTTCTTT; CDR3: CASRRTGGTEAFF
size: few; J: TRBJ1-5; D: -; V: TRBV28; DNA: TGTGCCAGCTGGACGGGGGTTCAGCCCCAGCATTTT; CDR3: CASWTGVQPQHF
size: -; J: TRBJ2-4; D: TRBD1; V: TRBV7-9; DNA: TGTGCCAGCAGCTCAACAGGGACAGGGCAGTACTTC; CDR3: CASSSTGTGQYF
size: -; J: TRBJ2-7; D: -; V: TRBV5-6; DNA: TGTGCCAGCAGCTCTTTCTCCTACGAGCAGTACTTC; CDR3: CASSSFSYEQYF
size: -; J: TRBJ2-1; D: TRBD2; V: TRBV2; DNA: TGTGCCAGTTTCCGGGCTAGCGGGGGAGACAATGAGCAGTTCTTC; CDR3: CASFRASGGDNEQFF
size: -; J: TRBJ1-2; D: -; V: TRBV4-1; DNA: TGCGCCAGCAGCCAAGGGGACACAGGCTCTGGCTACACCTTC; CDR3: CASSQGDTGSGYTF
size: -; J: TRBJ2-2; D: TRBD2; V: TRBV18; DNA: TGTGCCAGCTCACCTAGCGGGGGCCATAACACCGGGGAGCTGTTTTTT; CDR3: CASSPSGGHNTGELFF
size: -; J: TRBJ1-2; D: TRBD1; V: TRBV27; DNA: TGTGCCAGCAGTCCCGGACAGGGCCCTAACCTCTATGGCTACACCTTC; CDR3: CASSPGQGPNLYGYTF
size: few; J: TRBJ1-1; D: -; V: TRBV4-1; DNA: TGCGCCAGCAGCCCTACTTATACCGGGTCGACGAACACTGAAGCTTTCTTT; CDR3: CASSPTYTGSTNTEAFF
size: -; J: TRBJ1-3; D: -; V: TRBV5-1; DNA: TGCGCCAGCAGCCGATACGGTTCGGGAAGCTCTGGAAACACCATATATTTT; CDR3: CASSRYGSGSSGNTIYF
size: -; J: TRBJ2-7; D: TRBD1; V: TRBV28; DNA: TGTGCCAGCAGTTTTCCTGGGACAGGGGCCTACGAGCAGTACTTC; CDR3: CASSFPGTGAYEQYF
size: -; J: TRBJ1-2; D: -; V: TRBV19; DNA: TGTGCCAGTAGGCACAGCATCCTCTATGGCTACACCTTC; CDR3: CASRHSILYGYTF
size: few; J: TRBJ2-6; D: -; V: TRBV2; DNA: TGTGCCAGCCAGGCGTATTCCAGCTCTGGGGCCAACGTCCTGACTTTC; CDR3: CASQAYSSSGANVLTF
size: few; J: TRBJ2-7; D: TRBD2; V: TRBV4-1; DNA: TGCGCCAGCAGCCCTCTGGGGCGGGGGGGCAGGAACGAGCAGTACTTC; CDR3: CASSPLGRGGRNEQYF
size: -; J: TRBJ2-2; D: -; V: TRBV28; DNA: TGTGCCAGCAGTTTCGGGTCGAACACCGGGGAGCTGTTTTTT; CDR3: CASSFGSNTGELFF